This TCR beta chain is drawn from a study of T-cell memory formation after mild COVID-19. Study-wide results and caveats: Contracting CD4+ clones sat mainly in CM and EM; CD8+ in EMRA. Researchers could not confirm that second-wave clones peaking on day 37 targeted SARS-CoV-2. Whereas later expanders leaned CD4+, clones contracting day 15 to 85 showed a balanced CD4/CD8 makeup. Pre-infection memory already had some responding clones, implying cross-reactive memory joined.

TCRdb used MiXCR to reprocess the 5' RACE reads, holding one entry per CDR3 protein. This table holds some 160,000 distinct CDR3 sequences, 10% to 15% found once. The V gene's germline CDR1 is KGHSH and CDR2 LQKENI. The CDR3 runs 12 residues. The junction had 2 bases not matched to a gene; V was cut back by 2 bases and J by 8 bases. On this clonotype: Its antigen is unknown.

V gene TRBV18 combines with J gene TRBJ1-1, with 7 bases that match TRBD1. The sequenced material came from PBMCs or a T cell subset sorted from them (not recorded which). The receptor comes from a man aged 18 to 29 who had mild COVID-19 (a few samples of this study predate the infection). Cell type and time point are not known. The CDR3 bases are TGTGCCAGCTCACCATTGACAGGGGAAGCTTTCTTT. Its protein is CASSPLTGEAFF.